Following are 23 T cell receptor beta chains from one sample sequenced in a study of cytomegalovirus exposure and HLA in healthy donors. This PCR relied on a set of 60 Vbeta primers and 13 Jbeta primers. Sequencing used immunoSEQ multiplex PCR; TCRdb keeps in-frame clones, though not all of them. The top ten clones hold around 2.1% of a sample with roughly 150,000 clones, roughly 80% of them seen once. Sequencing used PBMCs. These receptors were taken from a man in his fifties in good health and CMV-seropositive.

The V gene is TRBV29-1, the J gene TRBJ1-1; D is possibly TRBD1 (6 bases). There are 12 residues in the CDR3. From germline, CDR1 is SQVTM and CDR2 ANQGSEA. Trimming left V 8 bases short and J 5 bases short, with 15 bases between. The DNA of the CDR3 is TGCAGCTACAGGGTCGGGGGGACTGAAGCTTTCTTT. Protein sequence: CSYRVGGTEAFF.

V usage is TRBV29-1 and J usage is TRBJ2-1, with D possibly matching TRBD1 (5 bases). V gave up 4 bases and J gave up 9 bases, with 16 bases separating them. Germline CDR1 SQVTM, CDR2 ANQGSEA. CDR3 length: 13 residues. CDR3 in DNA: TGCAGCGTTGGGGGCGGAAACCTAGGTGAGCAGTTCTTC. This translates into CSVGGGNLGEQFF.

The rearrangement uses TRBV7-9 and TRBJ1-5; D perhaps matches TRBD1 (5 bases). The CDR3 is 13 residues long. The ends were cut back, 3 bases at V and 3 bases at J, with 6 bases in the middle. Germline V lookup: CDR1 SEHNR, CDR2 FQNEAQ (reference sequence). The CDR3 region is CASSLTANQPQHF. CDR3 DNA sequence: TGTGCCAGCAGCTTGACAGCCAATCAGCCCCAGCATTTT.

This chain uses TRBV29-1 with TRBJ2-5, with 11 bases aligning to TRBD2. Trimming at V came to 0 bases and at J to 7 bases, leaving 7 bases not matched to a gene. The germline CDR1 and CDR2 sequences are SQVTM and ANQGSEA. This CDR3 is 15 amino acids long. CDR3 in amino acids: CSVEDLLAGEGTQYF. In DNA, the CDR3 is TGCAGCGTTGAAGATCTACTAGCGGGGGAGGGGACCCAGTACTTC.

The chain uses TRBV7-2 and TRBJ1-1; D is unresolved. The CDR3 contains 15 residues. Germline V lookup: CDR1 SGHTA, CDR2 FQGNSA. The V end was cut by 0 bases, the J end by 8 bases, with 16 bases between. CDR3 coding DNA: TGTGCCAGCAGCTTAGCACTCGGACTTCGATTCGAAGCTTTCTTT. Protein product: CASSLALGLRFEAFF.

Written as DNA, the CDR3 is TGTGCCAGCAGTCCCGGACTAGCGACAGATACGCAGTATTTT. It yields the protein CASSPGLATDTQYF. This sequence joins TRBV11-3 and TRBJ2-3; 9 nucleotides align to TRBD2. CDR1 and CDR2 from the germline V gene are SGHNT and YENEEA. CDR3 length: 14 amino acids. After removal of 6 bases from V and 3 bases from J, the junction contained 4 bases not matched to a gene.

J is TRBJ1-1 and V is TRBV11-3; 9 nucleotides agree with TRBD1. V lost 5 bases, J lost 4 bases, and 5 bases stayed unmatched. There are 14 residues in the CDR3. Per germline, CDR1 SGHNT and CDR2 YENEEA. CDR3 nucleotide sequence: TGTGCCAGCAGCCCGGGACAGGGAAGCACTGAAGCTTTCTTT. Amino acids: CASSPGQGSTEAFF. The variable domain in full, completed from reference TRBV11-3 and TRBJ1-1, reads EAGVVQSPRYKIIEKKQPVAFWCNPISGHNTLYWYLQNLGQGPELLIRYENEEAVDDSQLPKDRFSAERLKGVDSTLKIQPAELGDSAVYLCASSPGQGSTEAFFGQGTRLTVV.

This rearrangement joins TRBV19 to TRBJ2-5, with D possibly TRBD1 on 6 matching bases. The J call may not be correct, given that the DNA end is closer to TRBJ2-7. This CDR3 comprises 12 residues. CDR1 is LNHDA and CDR2 is SQIVND in the germline V gene (reference sequence). The CDR3 DNA reads TGTGCCAGTAGGGACAGTAGCCACGAGCAGTACTTC. Its translation: CASRDSSHEQYF.

The V and J genes are TRBV7-2 and TRBJ2-7; possibly TRBD1 for D (5 bases). Germline loops: CDR1 SGHTA, CDR2 FQGNSA. The CDR3 is 12 residues long. Trimming shortened V by 5 bases and J by 6 bases, and 11 bases separated the two germline ends. The CDR3 loop is CASSQGVGEQYF. In DNA, the CDR3 is TGTGCCAGCAGCCAAGGGGTGGGCGAGCAGTACTTC.

The J gene is TRBJ1-5, the V gene TRBV29-1; perhaps TRBD1 as D (5 bases). The CDR3 is made up of 15 amino acids. Germline V lookup: CDR1 SQVTM, CDR2 ANQGSEA. Trimming removed 4 bases at V and 3 bases at J, with 16 bases between. The CDR3 is CSVAGVHDSNQPQHF. The DNA for the CDR3 is TGCAGCGTTGCGGGGGTCCATGACTCCAATCAGCCCCAGCATTTT.

V usage is TRBV6-1 and J usage is TRBJ2-3, with D possibly matching TRBD2 (5 bases). V was pared by 2 bases and J by 3 bases, with 15 bases between. The CDR3 has 16 residues. The germline gives CDR1 MNHNS, CDR2 SASEGT. CDR3 DNA: TGTGCCAGCAGTGAACAATGGCTAGCAAGTACAGATACGCAGTATTTT. This encodes CASSEQWLASTDTQYF.

This rearrangement joins TRBV18 to TRBJ2-7, with D possibly TRBD1 on 6 matching bases. The CDR3 sequence is 15 residues long. CDR1 is KGHSH and CDR2 is LQKENI in the germline V gene. V was clipped by 1 base and J by 2 bases, with 12 bases between them. In nucleotides, the CDR3 is TGTGCCAGCTCACCACTGGGGGCAGGGGCCTACGAGCAGTACTTC. It is translated as CASSPLGAGAYEQYF.

The V call is TRBV10-2, the J call TRBJ2-7, with 13 positions matching TRBD2. This CDR3 comprises 14 residues. V shed 6 bases, J shed 6 bases, and the junction held 5 bases outside the gene matches. The germline CDR1 and CDR2 sequences are WSHSY and SAAADI. The CDR3, as DNA: TGCGCCAGCAGCCTCGGACTAGCGGGGGCCGAGCAGTACTTC. Translation gives CASSLGLAGAEQYF.

This clone has a handful of counts. The chain uses TRBV19 and TRBJ1-2; 8 nucleotides agree with TRBD1. Germline-derived CDR1 and CDR2 are LNHDA and SQIVND (reference sequence). The CDR3 length is 16 residues. J was trimmed by 4 bases and V by 3 bases; bases with no gene match: 10. CDR3 sequence reads: CASSMGGAGGPYGYTF. The DNA for the CDR3 is TGTGCCAGTAGTATGGGAGGGGCAGGGGGCCCCTATGGCTACACCTTC. Full variable domain (outside the CDR3, taken from reference TRBV19 and TRBJ1-2): DGGITQSPKYLFRKEGQNVTLSCEQNLNHDAMYWYRQDPGQGLRLIYYSQIVNDFQKGDIAEGYSVSREKKESFPLTVTSAQKNPTAFYLCASSMGGAGGPYGYTFGSGTRLTVV.

This chain connects TRBV11-3 to TRBJ2-5, with 13 bases aligning to TRBD2. The CDR3 runs 18 residues. The ends lost 5 bases at V and 5 bases at J; junction bases unmatched: 14. CDR1 is SGHNT, CDR2 YENEEA, per germline. The CDR3 DNA follows: TGTGCCAGCAGCGCGAACCCCCCGACTAGCGGGGGGTTGGAGACCCAGTACTTC. This sequence encodes CASSANPPTSGGLETQYF.

J is TRBJ1-1 and V is TRBV5-6; D is uncertain. The CDR3 runs 15 residues. Germline CDR1 and CDR2: SGHDT and YYEEEE. V was trimmed by 1 base and J by 2 bases, leaving 12 bases between them. In DNA, the CDR3 is TGTGCCAGCAGCTTGTGGGCGGGCTCCAACACTGAAGCTTTCTTT. This codes for CASSLWAGSNTEAFF. Supplemented by reference TRBV5-6 and TRBJ1-1, the full variable domain reads DAGVTQSPTHLIKTRGQQVTLRCSPKSGHDTVSWYQQALGQGPQFIFQYYEEEERQRGNFPDRFSGHQFPNYSSELNVNALLLGDSALYLCASSLWAGSNTEAFFGQGTRLTVV.

The chain couples TRBV18 to TRBJ1-3; D unresolved. Between the trimmed V and J ends, which lost 0 bases and 2 bases, there was a span of 11 bases. The CDR3 has 16 residues. Per the germline V gene, CDR1 is KGHSH and CDR2 is LQKENI. CDR3 DNA sequence: TGTGCCAGCTCACCACCATTGGGGAGCCCTGGAAACACCATATATTTT. Its translation is CASSPPLGSPGNTIYF.

V usage is TRBV5-5 and J usage is TRBJ2-6, with D uncertain. This CDR3 is 18 amino acids long. Trimming pared 4 bases from V and 0 bases from J, leaving 17 bases between. Germline V gene lookup returns CDR1 SGHKS and CDR2 YYEKEE (reference sequence). CDR3 sequence: CASSLLTTQSSGANVLTF. In DNA, the CDR3 is TGTGCCAGCAGCCTCCTTACTACTCAGAGCTCTGGGGCCAACGTCCTGACTTTC.

The chain is built from TRBV19 and TRBJ1-1, with D perhaps matching TRBD1 (5 bases). V dropped 5 bases and J dropped 1 base, with 11 bases sitting between them. The V gene's germline CDR1 is LNHDA and CDR2 SQIVND (reference sequence). There are 14 residues in the CDR3. For the CDR3, the DNA is TGTGCCAGTAGTCTTGGGCAGGGGAACACTGAAGCTTTCTTT. Protein product: CASSLGQGNTEAFF.

V gene TRBV10-3 combines with J gene TRBJ2-7; 8 bases agree with TRBD1. CDR1 ENHRY and CDR2 SYGVKD come from the germline V gene. This CDR3 has 17 amino acids. V trimming: 4 bases; J trimming: 5 bases; junction bases outside the gene matches: 16. As DNA, the CDR3 is TGTGCCATCAGTGCCGGTAGAAGGCAGGGGGCATCGGACGAGCAGTACTTC. This codes for CAISAGRRQGASDEQYF.

V usage is TRBV6-5 and J usage is TRBJ1-1; maybe TRBD1 (6 bases). Trimming took off 5 bases at V and 6 bases at J, with 16 bases between the two ends. CDR1 and CDR2 from the germline V gene are MNHEY and SVGAGI. The CDR3 extends over 14 amino acids. The CDR3 DNA reads TGTGCCAGCAGTGAGATTACAGGGCATTCTGAAGCTTTCTTT. Translated, it gives CASSEITGHSEAFF.

V is TRBV7-2 and J is TRBJ1-1; 8 positions match TRBD1. Germline values: CDR1 SGHTA, CDR2 FQGNSA. This CDR3 comprises 12 residues. J lost 10 bases, V lost 3 bases, and 4 bases had no gene match. Here the CDR3 DNA reads TGTGCCAGCAGCTTGCGGACAGGGCCAGCTTTCTTT. Translation: CASSLRTGPAFF. The variable domain in full, completed from reference TRBV7-2 and TRBJ1-1, reads GAGVSQSPSNKVTEKGKDVELRCDPISGHTALYWYRQSLGQGLEFLIYFQGNSAPDKSGLPSDRFSAERTGGSVSTLTIQRTQQEDSAVYLCASSLRTGPAFFGQGTRLTVV.

This chain uses TRBV2 with TRBJ2-7, with D uncertain. The CDR3 covers 11 residues. Germline assignment: CDR1 SNHLY and CDR2 FYNNEI. V lost 6 bases to trimming and J lost 3 bases, with 6 bases between them. The CDR3 region is CASSLGYEQYF. CDR3 coding DNA: TGTGCCAGCAGCCTCGGCTACGAGCAGTACTTC.